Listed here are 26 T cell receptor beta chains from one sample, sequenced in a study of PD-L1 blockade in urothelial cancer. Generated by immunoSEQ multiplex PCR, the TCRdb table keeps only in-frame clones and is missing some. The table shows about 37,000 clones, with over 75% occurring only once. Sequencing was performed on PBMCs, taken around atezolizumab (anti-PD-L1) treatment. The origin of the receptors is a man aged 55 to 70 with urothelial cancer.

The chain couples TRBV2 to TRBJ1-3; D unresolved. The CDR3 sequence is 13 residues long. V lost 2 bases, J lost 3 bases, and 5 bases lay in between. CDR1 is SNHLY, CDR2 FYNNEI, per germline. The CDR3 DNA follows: TGTGCCAGCAGTGAAAGCTATGGAAACACCATATATTTT. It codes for CASSESYGNTIYF.

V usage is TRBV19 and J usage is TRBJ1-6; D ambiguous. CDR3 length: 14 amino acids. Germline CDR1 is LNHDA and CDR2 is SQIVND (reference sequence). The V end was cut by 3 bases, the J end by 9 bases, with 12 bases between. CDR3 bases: TGTGCCAGTAGTATTCAAGCCCCGGGTTCACCCCTCCACTTT. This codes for CASSIQAPGSPLHF.

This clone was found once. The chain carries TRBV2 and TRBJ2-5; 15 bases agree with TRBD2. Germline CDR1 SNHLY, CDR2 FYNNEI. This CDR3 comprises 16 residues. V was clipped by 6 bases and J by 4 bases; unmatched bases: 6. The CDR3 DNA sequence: TGTGCCAGCAGGAGGACTAGCGGGGGGGCCCCAGAGACCCAGTACTTC. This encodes CASRRTSGGAPETQYF. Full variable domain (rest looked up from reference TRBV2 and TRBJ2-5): EPEVTQTPSHQVTQMGQEVILRCVPISNHLYFYWYRQILGQKVEFLVSFYNNEISEKSEIFDDQFSVERPDGSNFTLKIRSTKLEDSAMYFCASRRTSGGAPETQYFGPGTRLLVL.

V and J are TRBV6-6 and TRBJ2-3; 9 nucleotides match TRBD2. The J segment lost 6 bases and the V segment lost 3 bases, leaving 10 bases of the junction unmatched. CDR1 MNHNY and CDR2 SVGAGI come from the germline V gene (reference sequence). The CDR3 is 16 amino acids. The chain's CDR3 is CASSYYGAGGLDTQYF. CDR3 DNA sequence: TGTGCCAGCAGTTATTACGGAGCGGGGGGTTTGGATACGCAGTATTTT.

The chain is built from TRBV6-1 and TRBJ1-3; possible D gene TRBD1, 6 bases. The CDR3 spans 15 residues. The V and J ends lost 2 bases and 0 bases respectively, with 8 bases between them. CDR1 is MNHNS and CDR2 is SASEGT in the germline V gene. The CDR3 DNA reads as TGTGCCAGCAGTGAACGGACAGTCTCTGGAAACACCATATATTTT. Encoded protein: CASSERTVSGNTIYF.

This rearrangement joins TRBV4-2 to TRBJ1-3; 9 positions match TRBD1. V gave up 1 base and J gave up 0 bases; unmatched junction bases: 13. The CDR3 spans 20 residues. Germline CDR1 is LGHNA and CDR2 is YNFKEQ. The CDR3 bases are TGTGCCAGCAGCCAAGTAGATGGGCTGGGACAGGGATTCTCTGGAAACACCATATATTTT. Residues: CASSQVDGLGQGFSGNTIYF.

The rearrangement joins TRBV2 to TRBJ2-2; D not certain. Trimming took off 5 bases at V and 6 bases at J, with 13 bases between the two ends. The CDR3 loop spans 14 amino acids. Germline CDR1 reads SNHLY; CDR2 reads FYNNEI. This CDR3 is CASSSAVGSGELFF. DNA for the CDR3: TGTGCCAGCAGTTCGGCCGTGGGCTCCGGGGAGCTGTTTTTT. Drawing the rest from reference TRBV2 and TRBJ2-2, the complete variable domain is EPEVTQTPSHQVTQMGQEVILRCVPISNHLYFYWYRQILGQKVEFLVSFYNNEISEKSEIFDDQFSVERPDGSNFTLKIRSTKLEDSAMYFCASSSAVGSGELFFGEGSRLTVL.

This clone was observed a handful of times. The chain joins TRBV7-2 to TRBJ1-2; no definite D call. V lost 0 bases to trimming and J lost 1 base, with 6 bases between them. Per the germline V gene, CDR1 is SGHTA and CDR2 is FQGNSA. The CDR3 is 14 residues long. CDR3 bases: TGTGCCAGCAGCTTAGCCCGGGTTAACTATGGCTACACCTTC. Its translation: CASSLARVNYGYTF.

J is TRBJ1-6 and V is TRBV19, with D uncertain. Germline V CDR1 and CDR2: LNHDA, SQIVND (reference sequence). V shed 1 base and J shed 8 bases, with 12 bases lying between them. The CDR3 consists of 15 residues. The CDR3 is CASSIVAAYDSPLHF. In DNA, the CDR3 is TGTGCCAGTAGTATAGTCGCGGCATACGATTCACCCCTCCACTTT.

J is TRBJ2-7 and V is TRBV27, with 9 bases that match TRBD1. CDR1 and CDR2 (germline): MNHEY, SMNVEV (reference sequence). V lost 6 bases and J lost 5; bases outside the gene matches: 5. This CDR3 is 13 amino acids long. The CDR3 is CASSQRTGDEQYF. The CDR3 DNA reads TGTGCCAGCAGCCAACGGACAGGGGACGAGCAGTACTTC.

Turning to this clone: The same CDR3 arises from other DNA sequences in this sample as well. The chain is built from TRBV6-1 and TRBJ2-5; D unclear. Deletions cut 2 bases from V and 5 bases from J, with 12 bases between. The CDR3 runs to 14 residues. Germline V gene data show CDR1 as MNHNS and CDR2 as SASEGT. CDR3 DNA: TGTGCCAGCAGTGAACTGGGCCCCTTGGAGACCCAGTACTTC. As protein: CASSELGPLETQYF.

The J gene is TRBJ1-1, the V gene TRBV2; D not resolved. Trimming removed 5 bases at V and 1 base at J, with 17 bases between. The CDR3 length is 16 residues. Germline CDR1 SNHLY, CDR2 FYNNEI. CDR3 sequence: CASSWARRKWNTEAFF. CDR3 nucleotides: TGTGCCAGCAGTTGGGCCCGTCGGAAATGGAACACTGAAGCTTTCTTT.

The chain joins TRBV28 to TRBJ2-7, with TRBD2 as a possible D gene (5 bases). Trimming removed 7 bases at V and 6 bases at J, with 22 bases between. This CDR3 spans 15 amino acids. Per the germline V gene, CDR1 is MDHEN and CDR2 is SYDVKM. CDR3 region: CASNHRGLGVGEQYF. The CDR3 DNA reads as TGTGCCAGCAATCATCGAGGCCTCGGGGTTGGCGAGCAGTACTTC.

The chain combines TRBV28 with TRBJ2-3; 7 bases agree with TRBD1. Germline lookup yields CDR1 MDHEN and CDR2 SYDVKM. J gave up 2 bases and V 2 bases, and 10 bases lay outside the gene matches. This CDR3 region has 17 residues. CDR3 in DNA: TGTGCCAGCAGTTTACCCGGACAGGCCTCAAACACAGATACGCAGTATTTT. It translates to CASSLPGQASNTDTQYF.

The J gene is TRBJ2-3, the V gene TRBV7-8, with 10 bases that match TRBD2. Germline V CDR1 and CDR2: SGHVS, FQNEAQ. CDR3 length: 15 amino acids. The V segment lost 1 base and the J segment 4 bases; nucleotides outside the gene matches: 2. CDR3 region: CASSLGAGGADTQYF. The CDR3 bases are TGTGCCAGCAGCTTAGGAGCGGGGGGGGCAGATACGCAGTATTTT.

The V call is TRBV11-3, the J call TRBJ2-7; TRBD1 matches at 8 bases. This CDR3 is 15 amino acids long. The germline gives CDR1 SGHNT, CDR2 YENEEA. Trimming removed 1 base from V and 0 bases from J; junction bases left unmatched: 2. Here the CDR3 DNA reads TGTGCCAGCAGCTTAGGGACAGGGCCCTCCTACGAGCAGTACTTC. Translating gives CASSLGTGPSYEQYF.

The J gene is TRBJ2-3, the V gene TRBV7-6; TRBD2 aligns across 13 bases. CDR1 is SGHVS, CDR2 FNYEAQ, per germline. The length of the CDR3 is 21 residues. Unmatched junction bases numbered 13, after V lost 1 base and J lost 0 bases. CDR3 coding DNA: TGTGCCAGCAGCTTAGAAGGTACCGGACTAGCGGGGGCCTCTAGCACAGATACGCAGTATTTT. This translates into CASSLEGTGLAGASSTDTQYF.

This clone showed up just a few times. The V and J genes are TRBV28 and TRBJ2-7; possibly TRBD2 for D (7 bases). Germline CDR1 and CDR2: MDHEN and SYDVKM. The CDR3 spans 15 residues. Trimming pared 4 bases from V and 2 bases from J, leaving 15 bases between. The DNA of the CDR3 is TGTGCCAGCAGTTCCCCCGAGGGGGGGGCCTACGAGCAGTACTTC. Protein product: CASSSPEGGAYEQYF. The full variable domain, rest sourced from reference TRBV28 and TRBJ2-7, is DVKVTQSSRYLVKRTGEKVFLECVQDMDHENMFWYRQDPGLGLRLIYFSYDVKMKEKGDIPEGYSVSREKKERFSLILESASTNQTSMYLCASSSPEGGAYEQYFGPGTRLTVT.

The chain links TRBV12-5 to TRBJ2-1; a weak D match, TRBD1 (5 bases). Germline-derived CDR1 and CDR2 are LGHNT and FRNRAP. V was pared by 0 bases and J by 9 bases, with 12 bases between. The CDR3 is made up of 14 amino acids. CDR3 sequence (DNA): TGTGCTAGTGGTTTGGTCCCAGGGTTGGGTGAGCAGTTCTTC. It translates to CASGLVPGLGEQFF.

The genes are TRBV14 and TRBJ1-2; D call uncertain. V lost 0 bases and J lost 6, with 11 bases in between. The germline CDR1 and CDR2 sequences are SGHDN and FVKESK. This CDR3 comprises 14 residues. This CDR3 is CASSQDHRRDGYTF. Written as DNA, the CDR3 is TGTGCCAGCAGCCAAGATCATCGGCGGGATGGCTACACCTTC.

The CDR3 loop is CATTGGTEAFF. The CDR3 region has the DNA TGTGCCACCACGGGGGGCACTGAAGCTTTCTTT. The V call is TRBV28, the J call TRBJ1-1; a weak D match, TRBD1 (5 bases). Trimming took 10 bases from V and 4 from J, leaving 10 bases between them. Germline assignment: CDR1 MDHEN and CDR2 SYDVKM. CDR3 length: 11 residues.

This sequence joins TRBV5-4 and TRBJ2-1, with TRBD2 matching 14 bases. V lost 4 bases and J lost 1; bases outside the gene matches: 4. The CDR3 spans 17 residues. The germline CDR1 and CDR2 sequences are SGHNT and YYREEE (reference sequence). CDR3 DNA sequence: TGTGCCAGCAGCCTTGGACTAGCGGGGGGTTCCTACAATGAGCAGTTCTTC. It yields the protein CASSLGLAGGSYNEQFF.

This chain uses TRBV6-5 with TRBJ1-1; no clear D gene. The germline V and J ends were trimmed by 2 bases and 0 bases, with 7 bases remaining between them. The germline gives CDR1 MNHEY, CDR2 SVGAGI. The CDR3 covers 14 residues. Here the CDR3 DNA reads TGTGCCAGCAGTTACCCGGGAATGAACACTGAAGCTTTCTTT. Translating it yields CASSYPGMNTEAFF.

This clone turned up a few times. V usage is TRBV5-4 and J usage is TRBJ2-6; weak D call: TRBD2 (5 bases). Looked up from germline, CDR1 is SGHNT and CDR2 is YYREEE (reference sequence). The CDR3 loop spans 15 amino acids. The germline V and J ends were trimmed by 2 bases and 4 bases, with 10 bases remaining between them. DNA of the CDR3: TGTGCCAGCAGCTTCCCGGGATCCGGGGCCAACGTCCTGACTTTC. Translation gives CASSFPGSGANVLTF.

CDR3 protein: CASSLGAGDTGELFF. Here the CDR3 DNA reads TGTGCCAGCAGTTTGGGAGCAGGGGACACCGGGGAGCTGTTTTTT. The chain employs TRBV2 and TRBJ2-2; D might be TRBD1 (6 bases). The CDR3 runs to 15 residues. Germline loops: CDR1 SNHLY, CDR2 FYNNEI. Trimming pared 5 bases from V and 3 bases from J, leaving 13 bases between.

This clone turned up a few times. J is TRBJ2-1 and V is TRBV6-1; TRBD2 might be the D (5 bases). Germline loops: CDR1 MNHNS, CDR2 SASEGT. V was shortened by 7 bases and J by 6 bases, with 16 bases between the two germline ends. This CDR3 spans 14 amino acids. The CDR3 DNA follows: TGTGCCAGCACCGAGGGAATAGACCCCAATGAGCAGTTCTTC. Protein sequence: CASTEGIDPNEQFF.